The rows below give T cell receptor beta chains drawn from one sample of a study of T cell repertoires in cytomegalovirus infection. TCRdb ran MiXCR on the reads and lists one entry per CDR3 protein. Of some 800,000 distinct CDR3 sequences in the sample, approximately 32% were seen once. These TCRs are of unknown antigen specificity. Sequences were derived from cultured CD8+ T cells from PBMCs, sampled from culture after CMV antigen stimulation. The receptors derive from a human donor in good health (CMV status not recorded). Some clones in this sample may be carry-over from other donors' samples. CDR3s include the opening cysteine and the closing phenylalanine or tryptophan. A D gene is named only where the DNA matches it firmly. Size values are once, few and many counts, or a class for expanded clones, and some rows have none.

size,D,J,V,DNA,CDR3
few,TRBD1,TRBJ1-2,TRBV7-9,TGTGCCAGCAGCGCGGACAGGGTTGAAGGCTACACCTTC,CASSADRVEGYTF
-,-,TRBJ1-1,TRBV19,TGTGCCAGTAGTATAGGGGGGTATGCTTTCTTT,CASSIGGYAFF
-,-,TRBJ2-7,TRBV2,TGTGCCAGCAAGGAAAGCGGGCGAGCCTACGAGCAGTACTTC,CASKESGRAYEQYF
once,TRBD1,TRBJ1-1,TRBV12-5,TGTGCTAGTGGTTTTAGCCGGGACAGGGTAACTGGGGGGACTGAAGCTTTCTTT,CASGFSRDRVTGGTEAFF
-,-,TRBJ2-2,TRBV11-3,TGTGCCAGCAGCTTCCATATGGGGGGCAGTTCGAACACCGGGGAGCTGTTTTTT,CASSFHMGGSSNTGELFF
-,TRBD1,TRBJ2-3,TRBV14,TGTGCCAGCAGCCATCAAGGGACAGGGCCCACAGATACGCAGTATTTT,CASSHQGTGPTDTQYF
-,-,TRBJ1-1,TRBV19,TGTGCCAGTAGTTACAGGGAGGAGGAAGCTTTCTTT,CASSYREEEAFF
few,-,TRBJ2-7,TRBV7-6,TGTGCCAGCAGCTTAGAGGGCAGTTTCAGCTACGAGCAGTACTTC,CASSLEGSFSYEQYF
few,TRBD2,TRBJ2-2,TRBV2,TGTGCCAGCGAGCGTCCAGGGACTAGCGTAACCGGGGAGCTGTTTTTT,CASERPGTSVTGELFF
few,-,TRBJ1-4,TRBV12-3/TRBV12-4,TGTGCCAGCAGTTTCGGGAGGATCTCTAATGAAAAACTGTTTTTT,CASSFGRISNEKLFF
few,-,TRBJ1-1,TRBV25-1,TGTGCCAGCAGTGAATATTTTTTAGGGGACACTGAAGCTTTCTTT,CASSEYFLGDTEAFF
many,-,TRBJ1-4,TRBV7-2,TGTGCCAGCAGCTTCACTCCCAGAAACCATGAAAAACTGTTTTTT,CASSFTPRNHEKLFF
few,-,TRBJ2-1,TRBV15,TGTGCCACCAGCAGAGATTTAGGCGGAGGGTGGGACAATGAGCAGTTCTTC,CATSRDLGGGWDNEQFF
few,TRBD2,TRBJ2-1,TRBV20-1,TGCAGTGCTAGAGACGCCGTAGGGGCGGGGGGCAATGAGCAGTTCTTC,CSARDAVGAGGNEQFF
many,-,TRBJ1-1,TRBV4-1,TGCGCCAGCAGCCAAGATTCCCCCGTCGGCGCATTGAACACTGAAGCTTTCTTT,CASSQDSPVGALNTEAFF
-,TRBD1,TRBJ1-5,TRBV28,TGTGCCAGCAGTACCCCGGACAGGGCAAAAAGAAGCAATCAGCCCCAGCATTTT,CASSTPDRAKRSNQPQHF
-,-,TRBJ1-2,TRBV6-5,TGTGCCAGCAGTTACCAATACCACTACACCTTC,CASSYQYHYTF
-,-,TRBJ2-1,TRBV4-1,TGCGCCAGCAGCCAAGATAGCGGTGAGCAGTTCTTC,CASSQDSGEQFF
once,TRBD1,TRBJ1-2,TRBV29-1,TGCAGCGTTCGAGACAGGGGGTCTTTCCCAACCCCTTTCTATGGCTACACCTTC,CSVRDRGSFPTPFYGYTF
few,TRBD1,TRBJ2-1,TRBV4-1,TGCGCCAGCAGCCCCACAGGGGCCGACTACAATGAGCAGTTCTTC,CASSPTGADYNEQFF